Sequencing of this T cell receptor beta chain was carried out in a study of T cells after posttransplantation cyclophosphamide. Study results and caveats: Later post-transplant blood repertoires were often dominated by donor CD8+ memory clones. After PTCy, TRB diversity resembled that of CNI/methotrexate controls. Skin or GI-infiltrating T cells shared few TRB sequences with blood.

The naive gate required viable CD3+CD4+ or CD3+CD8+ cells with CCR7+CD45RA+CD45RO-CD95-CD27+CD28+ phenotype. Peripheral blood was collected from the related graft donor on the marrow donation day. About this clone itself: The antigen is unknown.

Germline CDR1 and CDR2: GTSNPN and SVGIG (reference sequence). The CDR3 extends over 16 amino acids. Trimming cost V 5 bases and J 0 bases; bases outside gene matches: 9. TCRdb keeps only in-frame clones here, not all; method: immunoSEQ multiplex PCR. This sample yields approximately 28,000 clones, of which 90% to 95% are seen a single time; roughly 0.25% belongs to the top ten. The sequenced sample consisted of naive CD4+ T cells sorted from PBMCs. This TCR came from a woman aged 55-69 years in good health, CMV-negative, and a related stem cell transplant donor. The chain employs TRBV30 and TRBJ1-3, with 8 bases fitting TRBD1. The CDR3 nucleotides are TGTGCCTGGGGGAGGGACAGGTACATCTCTGGAAACACCATATATTTT. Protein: CAWGRDRYISGNTIYF.